This T cell receptor (beta chain) is from a study of OX40 agonist ivuxolimab in advanced cancers. In the study overall: Six ivuxolimab dose levels, 0.01 to 10 mg/kg, were given intravenously every 2 weeks. Findings and caveats of the study: On average, a greater number of expanded clones characterised CD8+ T cells relative to CD4+.

This CDR3 region has 12 residues. Germline V lookup: CDR1 LNHDA, CDR2 SQIVND (reference sequence). Between the trimmed V and J ends, which lost 6 bases and 4 bases, there was a span of 7 bases. The assay was immunoSEQ multiplex PCR, and TCRdb's table has in-frame clones only and misses some. Of about 76,000 clones in the sample, over 75% were seen once. In regard to this clone: Its specificity is not known.

The sequencing here drew on CD4+ or CD8+ T cells sorted from blood, taken in a trial of the OX40 agonist ivuxolimab. This receptor was taken from an adult with an advanced solid tumor such as melanoma, head and neck, liver or kidney cancer. The chain employs TRBV19 and TRBJ2-1; D is perhaps TRBD2 (6 bases). This CDR3 reads CASRGGYNEQFF. CDR3 DNA: TGTGCCAGTAGGGGGGGATACAATGAGCAGTTCTTC. The complete variable domain, with remaining parts taken from reference TRBV19 and TRBJ2-1, reads DGGITQSPKYLFRKEGQNVTLSCEQNLNHDAMYWYRQDPGQGLRLIYYSQIVNDFQKGDIAEGYSVSREKKESFPLTVTSAQKNPTAFYLCASRGGYNEQFFGPGTRLTVL.